This note documents a single TCR beta chain sequence. Its matching antigen is unknown. TCRdb's copy holds only in-frame clones and misses some; the assay was immunoSEQ multiplex PCR. This sample has 36,000 or so clones, with over 70% found just once. This sample stems from a study of CD4 T cells in relation to SARS-CoV-2 and coronaviruses. Study information: After nine to eleven days of antigen culture, PBMC TCR beta CDR3s were sequenced. Crossreactive spike epitopes shared across donors were mapped to their HLA restriction.

After removal of 8 bases from V and 7 bases from J, the junction contained 10 bases not matched to a gene. Germline V gene lookup returns CDR1 SNHLY and CDR2 FYNNEI. The CDR3 covers 13 residues. Approximately 9 x 10^4 naive or memory CD4+ cells were cultured with CEF peptides for roughly 10 days. The chain employs TRBV2 and TRBJ2-5, with TRBD2 matching over 7 bases. This clonotype was obtained from an adult with COVID-19. The sample was memory CD4+ T cells from PBMCs, cultured in vitro. CDR3 loop: CASGAGATGTQYF. In DNA, the CDR3 is TGTGCCAGCGGGGCGGGAGCAACCGGGACCCAGTACTTC.